Shown below are 18 T cell receptor beta chains from a single sample sequenced in a study of OX40 agonist ivuxolimab in advanced cancers. Here immunoSEQ multiplex PCR was the method, and the copy in TCRdb shows in-frame clones only, minus some. The top ten hold less than 0.35% of the sample, which has roughly 90,000 clones, approximately 90% seen once. Sequenced here: CD4+ or CD8+ T cells sorted from blood, sampled in a trial of the OX40 agonist ivuxolimab. The source is an adult with an advanced solid tumor such as melanoma, head and neck, liver or kidney cancer.

This chain links TRBV6-6 with TRBJ2-3, with 9 bases identical to TRBD2. With 6 bases clipped from V and 3 bases from J, the junction kept 4 bases outside the gene matches. The CDR3 is 14 residues long. The germline gives CDR1 MNHNY, CDR2 SVGAGI (reference sequence). CDR3 nucleotides: TGTGCCAGCAGCCGGGCGGGGGGGACAGATACGCAGTATTTT. Translation: CASSRAGGTDTQYF.

The chain combines TRBV11-2 with TRBJ2-1, with 9 positions matching TRBD1. The CDR3 extends over 15 amino acids. The germline CDR1 and CDR2 sequences are SGHAT and FQNNGV. With 0 bases clipped from V and 6 bases from J, the junction kept 3 bases outside the gene matches. The CDR3, as DNA: TGTGCCAGCAGCTTAGAGCCGACAGGGGGCAATGAGCAGTTCTTC. Protein: CASSLEPTGGNEQFF.

The chain couples TRBV4-2 to TRBJ2-7; 7 positions match TRBD2. CDR3 length: 16 amino acids. V dropped 0 bases and J dropped 0; count of bases not matched to a gene: 5. CDR1 and CDR2 from the germline V gene are LGHNA and YNFKEQ. In DNA form, the CDR3 reads TGTGCCAGCAGCCAAGATGCAGCTAGCGGCTCCTACGAGCAGTACTTC. Protein sequence: CASSQDAASGSYEQYF.

DNA of the CDR3: TGCGCCAGCAGCTTCACAGCGGGAGCGTTCGATACGCAGTATTTT. Translated: CASSFTAGAFDTQYF. The chain couples TRBV5-1 to TRBJ2-3; the match to TRBD2 covers 8 bases. Germline values: CDR1 SGHRS, CDR2 YFSETQ. This CDR3 is 15 amino acids long. The J segment lost 6 bases and the V segment lost 2 bases, leaving 8 bases of the junction unmatched.

This clone has only a few counts. The rearrangement joins TRBV7-3 to TRBJ2-1; D unresolved. This CDR3 comprises 13 residues. V was cut by 4 bases and J by 6 bases, with 10 bases left in between. Germline lookup yields CDR1 SGHTA and CDR2 FQGTGA. The CDR3 here is CASSSDGSNEQFF. The CDR3, as DNA: TGTGCCAGCAGCTCGGACGGATCCAATGAGCAGTTCTTC.

The chain has TRBV4-3 and TRBJ2-3, with D possibly matching TRBD2 (5 bases). CDR3 length: 15 amino acids. Germline-derived CDR1 and CDR2 are LGHNA and YSLEER. V was clipped by 3 bases and J by 1 base, with 11 bases between them. DNA of the CDR3: TGCGCCAGCAGCCACCGGGATCTTGGCACAGATACGCAGTATTTT. Its protein is CASSHRDLGTDTQYF.

The rearrangement joins TRBV5-4 to TRBJ2-1, with 10 bases fitting TRBD2. With 0 bases clipped from V and 4 bases from J, the junction kept 10 bases outside the gene matches. In germline, CDR1 is SGHNT, CDR2 YYREEE (reference sequence). This CDR3 is 18 amino acids long. CDR3 bases: TGTGCCAGCAGCTTGGTGGGCCGGGGAGCGGGGGGGTACAATGAGCAGTTCTTC. This encodes CASSLVGRGAGGYNEQFF.

This chain joins TRBV5-1 and TRBJ2-5; D possibly corresponds to TRBD2 (5 bases). V was pared by 0 bases and J by 5 bases, with 17 bases between. The CDR3 extends over 16 amino acids. Germline CDR1 and CDR2: SGHRS and YFSETQ. The CDR3 region is CASSLGATSISETQYF. CDR3 in DNA: TGCGCCAGCAGCTTGGGAGCCACTAGTATTTCGGAGACCCAGTACTTC. Complete variable domain (other parts from reference TRBV5-1 and TRBJ2-5): KAGVTQTPRYLIKTRGQQVTLSCSPISGHRSVSWYQQTPGQGLQFLFEYFSETQRNKGNFPGRFSGRQFSNSRSEMNVSTLELGDSALYLCASSLGATSISETQYFGPGTRLLVL.

This clone was recorded once. V and J are TRBV5-8 and TRBJ2-5, with 7 bases identical to TRBD1. Losses at the gene ends were 4 bases for V and 3 bases for J; bases not matched to a gene: 6. Germline values: CDR1 SGHTS, CDR2 YDEGEE. The CDR3 loop spans 14 amino acids. In DNA, the CDR3 is TGTGCCAGCAGCCCGACAGGGACGGAAGAGACCCAGTACTTC. Translating it yields CASSPTGTEETQYF.

The chain is built from TRBV5-5 and TRBJ2-1; D perhaps matches TRBD2 (6 bases). V gave up 4 bases and J gave up 8 bases, with 19 bases separating them. The CDR3 has 15 amino acids. CDR1 and CDR2 (germline): SGHKS, YYEKEE (reference sequence). CDR3 bases: TGTGCCAGCAGCACGGGTGGAGGGTCCCGATATGAGCAGTTCTTC. As protein: CASSTGGGSRYEQFF.

The chain employs TRBV6-1 and TRBJ2-3; D remains unclear. The germline V gene encodes CDR1 MNHNS and CDR2 SASEGT. Trimming left V 2 bases short and J 7 bases short, with 13 bases between. This CDR3 comprises 14 residues. CDR3 loop: CASSESSFAHTQYF. CDR3 sequence (DNA): TGTGCCAGCAGTGAATCGTCCTTCGCGCATACGCAGTATTTT.

This clone was counted once. The chain carries TRBV2 and TRBJ1-1; D not resolved. Trimming cost V 4 bases and J 0 bases, with 9 bases left between them. Germline assignment: CDR1 SNHLY and CDR2 FYNNEI. The CDR3 contains 14 residues. This CDR3 is CASSVGRVNTEAFF. The DNA of the CDR3 is TGTGCCAGCAGTGTGGGCCGGGTGAACACTGAAGCTTTCTTT.

The chain couples TRBV7-3 to TRBJ2-3, with D maybe TRBD2 (5 bases). The germline V gene has CDR1 SGHTA and CDR2 FQGTGA. The CDR3 is made up of 14 amino acids. The V end was cut by 4 bases, the J end by 4 bases, with 12 bases between. The CDR3 loop is CASSSKTGSDTQYF. CDR3 nucleotides: TGTGCCAGCAGCTCAAAAACGGGGTCAGATACGCAGTATTTT.

This chain links TRBV6-1 with TRBJ2-7; D might be TRBD1 (6 bases). The CDR3 loop spans 13 amino acids. The germline V gene encodes CDR1 MNHNS and CDR2 SASEGT. V dropped 4 bases and J dropped 5 bases, with 12 bases sitting between them. The CDR3 nucleotides are TGTGCCAGCAGTGGGTACAGGGCCCACGAGCAGTACTTC. This gives the protein CASSGYRAHEQYF.

The V call is TRBV7-3, the J call TRBJ2-3; 7 bases are shared with TRBD2. This CDR3 region has 16 residues. Trimming cost V 5 bases and J 3 bases; bases outside gene matches: 11. The germline V gene encodes CDR1 SGHTA and CDR2 FQGTGA. The CDR3 DNA sequence: TGTGCCAGCAGCCCGAGAGCTGGCGGGAGTACAGATACGCAGTATTTT. It encodes CASSPRAGGSTDTQYF. Full variable domain (remainder filled in from reference TRBV7-3 and TRBJ2-3): GAGVSQTPSNKVTEKGKYVELRCDPISGHTALYWYRQSLGQGPEFLIYFQGTGAADDSGLPNDRFFAVRPEGSVSTLKIQRTERGDSAVYLCASSPRAGGSTDTQYFGPGTRLTVL.

This chain uses TRBV21-1 with TRBJ2-1; TRBD2 is the table's D call, not checked against the DNA. TRBV21-1 is designated a pseudogene. The CDR3 contains 13 residues. This CDR3 is CASSKYGSGRKFF. CDR3 sequence (DNA): TGTGCCAGCAGCAAATATGGTAGCGGCCGAAAGTTCTTC.

The J gene is TRBJ2-7, the V gene TRBV27, with D perhaps matching TRBD1 or TRBD2 (5 bases each). V dropped 7 bases and J dropped 2 bases, with 18 bases sitting between them. The germline V gene has CDR1 MNHEY and CDR2 SMNVEV (reference sequence). This CDR3 region has 15 residues. The CDR3: CASKPRDGITYEQYF. CDR3 DNA: TGTGCCAGCAAACCCCGGGACGGCATCACCTACGAGCAGTACTTC.

The chain carries TRBV27 and TRBJ2-3; D may be TRBD2 (6 bases). Looked up from germline, CDR1 is MNHEY and CDR2 is SMNVEV (reference sequence). The CDR3 is made up of 16 amino acids. Trimming stripped 1 base from V and 3 bases from J, with 14 bases between. The CDR3 region is CASSLFGRKGTDTQYF. The CDR3 DNA reads TGTGCCAGCAGTTTATTTGGGAGGAAGGGTACAGATACGCAGTATTTT.